The present T cell receptor beta chain was sequenced within a study of cytotoxic CD8 clonotypes in ibrutinib-treated CLL. Study summary: Patients attained about 25 partial and 2 complete responses; at median approximately 64 months, 14 remained remitted while some 12 progressed. Study-wide points: Ibrutinib response saw clonality rise, and progression saw it return toward baseline. At the start, clonality exceeded age-matched healthy donors and followed circulating CD8+ T-cell counts.

The germline V gene has CDR1 SNHLY and CDR2 FYNNEI. The CDR3 has 16 residues. The ends lost 5 bases at V and 3 bases at J; junction bases unmatched: 11. In regard to this clone: Antigen specificity is unknown.

Sequenced by immunoSEQ multiplex PCR; TCRdb stores in-frame clones only, minus some. The table records around 310,000 clones, just under 80% of them present only once. The specimen comprised PBMCs, sampled before ibrutinib treatment. The sequence came from a human donor with chronic lymphocytic leukemia. The gene calls are TRBV2 and TRBJ1-2, with 8 bases lining up with TRBD1. The CDR3 region is CASSMTRGRRDYGYTF. In DNA, the CDR3 is TGTGCCAGCAGTATGACCAGGGGGCGGAGGGACTATGGCTACACCTTC.